A selection of T cell receptor beta chains follows, all from one sample in a study of tumor-infiltrating lymphocytes in primary liver carcinoma. One entry per CDR3 protein results from TCRdb running MiXCR on the multiplex PCR reads. Here the sample spans about 30,000 distinct CDR3 sequences, around 70% being singletons. The sequencing sample was made of liver tumor tissue from sampling region 3. These TCRs come from a woman aged 25 to 39 with primary liver carcinoma and hepatitis B virus infection. Both conserved end residues are part of each CDR3. Each record gives: clone size, J gene, D gene, V gene, CDR3 protein, CDR3 DNA. The D gene is left open where the match is weak. Only some rows state a clone size, as once, few, many or a class for expanded clones.

NA TRBJ2-1 NA TRBV6-5 CASSSLKGNEQFF TGTGCCAGCAGCTCCCTTAAGGGGAATGAGCAGTTCTTC
many TRBJ1-1 NA TRBV11-2 CDSSPSLNTEAFF TGTGACAGCAGCCCTAGTTTGAACACTGAAGCTTTCTTT
NA TRBJ2-3 TRBD2 TRBV7-8 CANSPPRGSGRASDMQYF TGTGCCAACAGCCCCCCGCGGGGGAGCGGGAGGGCCTCAGATATGCAGTATTTT
NA TRBJ2-1 TRBD2 TRBV7-8 CASSLIPGLVDNEQFF TGTGCCAGTAGCTTAATCCCGGGACTAGTGGACAATGAGCAGTTCTTC
NA TRBJ2-2 NA TRBV6-5 CASSYPPGVWSGTGDLFF TGTGCCAGCAGTTACCCCCCAGGGGTCTGGAGCGGCACCGGGGACCTGTTTTTT
few TRBJ2-2 TRBD2 TRBV6-5 CTSSPRGGGTGELFF TGTACCAGCAGTCCGCGGGGGGGTGGAACCGGGGAGTTGTTTTTT
NA TRBJ2-3 TRBD2 TRBV11-2 CASSPGTSWSTDTQYF TGTGCTAGCAGCCCAGGGACTAGCTGGAGCACAGATACGCAGTATTTT
many TRBJ2-2 NA TRBV11-2 CASSFAGLNTGELFF TGTGCCAGCAGCTTTGCGGGATTGAACACCGGGGAGCTGTTTTTT
many TRBJ1-2 NA TRBV29-1 CSVEDHSKGYTF TGCAGCGTTGAAGATCACAGCAAAGGCTACACCTTC
NA TRBJ2-1 NA TRBV12-3/TRBV12-4 CASSVHRQSYNEQLF TGTGCCAGCAGTGTACACAGGCAATCCTACAATGAGCAGCTCTTC
once TRBJ2-3 NA TRBV30 CAWSPGTGADTQYF TGCGCCTGGAGTCCGGGGACGGGCGCAGATACGCAGTATTTT
few TRBJ2-2 NA TRBV4-2 CTSSQTGTKEFGELFF TGTACCAGTAGCCAGACCGGGACCAAGGAATTTGGGGAGCTGTTTTTT
NA TRBJ1-1 NA TRBV2 CASRGQVNTEAFF TGTGCCAGCAGGGGCCAGGTGAACACTGAAGCTTTCTTT
NA TRBJ1-5 NA TRBV6-2/TRBV6-3 CASIRHGARSNQPQHF TGTGCCAGTATACGACATGGTGCGCGTAGCAATCAGCCCCAGCATTTT
NA TRBJ2-7 TRBD2 TRBV28 CDSSFLGLAGAGEHYF TGTGACAGCAGTTTTTTGGGACTAGCGGGAGCTGGCGAGCATTACTTC
NA TRBJ2-1 TRBD2 TRBV4-3 CASSQGWDYAYNVQFF TGCGCCAGCAGCCAAGGTTGGGACTACGCCTACAATGTGCAATTCTTC
NA TRBJ2-1 TRBD2 TRBV11-2 CASSLGGLDNNEQFF TGCGCCAGCAGCTTAGGGGGACTAGACAACAATGAGCAGTTCTTC
once TRBJ1-1 TRBD1 TRBV11-1 CASGFGQGYTEAFF TGCGCCAGCGGCTTCGGACAGGGCTACACTGAAGCTTTCTTT